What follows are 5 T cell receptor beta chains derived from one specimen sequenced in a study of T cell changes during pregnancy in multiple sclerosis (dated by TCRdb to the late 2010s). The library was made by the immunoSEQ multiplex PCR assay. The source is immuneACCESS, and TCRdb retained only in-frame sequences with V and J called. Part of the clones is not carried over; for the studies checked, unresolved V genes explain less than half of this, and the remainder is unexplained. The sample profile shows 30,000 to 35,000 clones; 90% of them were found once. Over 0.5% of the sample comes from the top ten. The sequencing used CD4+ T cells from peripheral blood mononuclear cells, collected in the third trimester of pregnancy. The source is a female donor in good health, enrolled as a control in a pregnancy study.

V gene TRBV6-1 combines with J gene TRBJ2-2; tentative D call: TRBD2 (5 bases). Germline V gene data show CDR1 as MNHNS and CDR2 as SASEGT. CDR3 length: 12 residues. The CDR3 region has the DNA TGTGGGTTGAGGGAGAACACCGGGGAGCTGTTTTTT. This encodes CGLRENTGELFF.

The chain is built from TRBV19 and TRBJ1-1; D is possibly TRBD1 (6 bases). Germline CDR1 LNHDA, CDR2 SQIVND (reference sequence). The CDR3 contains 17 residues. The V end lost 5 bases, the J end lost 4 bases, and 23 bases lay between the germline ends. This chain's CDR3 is CASSLRWAGEGSTEAFF. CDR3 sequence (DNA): TGTGCCAGTAGTCTCCGCTGGGCAGGGGAGGGTAGCACTGAAGCTTTCTTT.

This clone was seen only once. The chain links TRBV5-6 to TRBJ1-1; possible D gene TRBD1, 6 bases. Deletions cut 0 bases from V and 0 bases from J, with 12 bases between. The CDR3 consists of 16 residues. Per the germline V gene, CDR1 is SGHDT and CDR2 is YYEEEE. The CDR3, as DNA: TGTGCCAGCAGCTTGGAGGGGGTTGGGATGAACACTGAAGCTTTCTTT. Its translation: CASSLEGVGMNTEAFF.

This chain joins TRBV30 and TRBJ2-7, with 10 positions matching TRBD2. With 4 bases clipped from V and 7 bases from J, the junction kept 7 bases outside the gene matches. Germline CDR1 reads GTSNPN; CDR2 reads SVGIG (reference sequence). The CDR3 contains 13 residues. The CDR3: CAWTTSGTGEQYF. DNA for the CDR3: TGTGCCTGGACCACTAGCGGGACTGGTGAGCAGTACTTC.

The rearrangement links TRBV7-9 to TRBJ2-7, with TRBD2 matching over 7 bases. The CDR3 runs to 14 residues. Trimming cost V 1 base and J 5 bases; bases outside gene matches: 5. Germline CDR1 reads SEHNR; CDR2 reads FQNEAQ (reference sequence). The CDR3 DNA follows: TGTGCCAGCAGCTTAGACGGGAGGATCCACGAGCAGTACTTC. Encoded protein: CASSLDGRIHEQYF. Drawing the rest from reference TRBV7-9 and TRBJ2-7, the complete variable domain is DTGVSQNPRHKITKRGQNVTFRCDPISEHNRLYWYRQTLGQGPEFLTYFQNEAQLEKSRLLSDRFSAERPKGSFSTLEIQRTEQGDSAMYLCASSLDGRIHEQYFGPGTRLTVT.